Listed below are T cell receptor beta chains from one sample, sequenced in a study of blood T cell repertoires in COVID-19. TCRdb keeps only in-frame clones here, not all; method: immunoSEQ multiplex PCR. Of approximately 310,000 clones listed, approximately 91% are singletons. The sample consisted of PBMCs or T cells enriched from blood (not recorded which). These receptors originate from a man in his fifties or sixties who had recovered from COVID-19. Each CDR3 is given with its conserved first and last residue. D genes are given only for firm matches. Some rows mark clone size as missing; the rest say once, few, many or name a class of expanded clone.

v_gene,len,j_gene,d_gene,abundance,CDR3nt,CDR3aa
TRBV5-1,14,TRBJ2-1,NA,NA,TGCGCCAGCGGCCGTGGAGAATCCTACAATGAGCAGTTCTTC,CASGRGESYNEQFF
TRBV4-1,16,TRBJ2-7,TRBD2,NA,TGCGCCAGCAGCCAAGCGTTAAGCGGGAGAGGGTACGAGCAGTACTTC,CASSQALSGRGYEQYF
TRBV19,14,TRBJ2-7,NA,once,TGTGCCAGTAGTCCATACAGGGAGCCCAACGAGCAGTACTTC,CASSPYREPNEQYF
TRBV15,17,TRBJ2-5,TRBD1,NA,TGTGCCACCAGCTTCCCCTCGGGACAGGGATTGGGGGAGACCCAGTACTTC,CATSFPSGQGLGETQYF
TRBV19,15,TRBJ2-2,NA,few,TGTGCCAGTAGTTCCTCCTTCTACAGGGACGGGGAGCTGTTTTTT,CASSSSFYRDGELFF
TRBV14,16,TRBJ2-2,TRBD2,NA,TGTGCCAGCAGCCATCTTCTAGCGGGAGTAGTCGGGGAGCTGTTTTTT,CASSHLLAGVVGELFF
TRBV7-9,14,TRBJ1-4,NA,NA,TGTGCCAGCAGCTTAGTCCTACGTTCACCGGAACTGTTTTTT,CASSLVLRSPELFF
TRBV24-1,15,TRBJ2-1,TRBD2,NA,TGTGCCACCAGTGACCCGACTAGCGGAGACAATGAGCAGTTCTTC,CATSDPTSGDNEQFF
TRBV5-6,16,TRBJ2-1,NA,NA,TGTGCCAGCAGCTTGCAGGGTAGCGGCCCATACAATGAGCAGTTCTTC,CASSLQGSGPYNEQFF
TRBV7-2,15,TRBJ1-2,TRBD1,once,TGTGCCAGCAGCTCCCAGACAGGGGGCGGGTATGGCTACACCTTC,CASSSQTGGGYGYTF
TRBV6-2/TRBV6-3,15,TRBJ2-7,NA,NA,TGTGCCAGCAGTTACGGTCCAGGGATTCCAGACGAGCAGTACTTC,CASSYGPGIPDEQYF
TRBV18,13,TRBJ2-5,NA,NA,TGTGCCAGCTCACGCACTAACCAAGAGACCCAGTACTTC,CASSRTNQETQYF
TRBV2,13,TRBJ1-3,TRBD1,NA,TGTGCCAGCAGCGGACAGGGTAGAAACACCATATATTTT,CASSGQGRNTIYF
TRBV6-1,14,TRBJ1-2,NA,NA,TGTGCCAGCAGTGAAGGTGGAGGGGCTGTTGGCTACACCTTC,CASSEGGGAVGYTF
TRBV28,13,TRBJ1-1,TRBD1,NA,TGTGCCAGCGCCGACAGGGGGGTCACTGAAGCTTTCTTT,CASADRGVTEAFF
TRBV29-1,15,TRBJ2-5,TRBD2,NA,TGCAGCGTTGGGTCAACGGGAGGGCCTCCAGAGACCCAGTACTTC,CSVGSTGGPPETQYF
TRBV10-3,13,TRBJ2-7,TRBD1,NA,TGTGCCATCAGCCCCGGGACAGCCTACGAGCAGTACTTC,CAISPGTAYEQYF
TRBV28,12,TRBJ2-3,NA,NA,TGTGCCAGCAGCATTTTAGTAGATACGCAGTATTTT,CASSILVDTQYF
TRBV5-6,17,TRBJ1-1,TRBD1,NA,TGTGCCAGCAGCCCCCTGTCCCGGGACAGGGGCCGCACTGAAGCTTTCTTT,CASSPLSRDRGRTEAFF
TRBV27,18,TRBJ2-1,TRBD2,NA,TGTGCCAGCAGTTTTGCCTCACTAGCGGGAGTAATATCGGATGAGCAGTTCTTC,CASSFASLAGVISDEQFF
TRBV28,15,TRBJ2-7,TRBD1,NA,TGTGCCAGCAGAACCCGACAGGGCGCCCCCCTCGAGCAGTACTTC,CASRTRQGAPLEQYF
TRBV6-1,16,TRBJ2-3,TRBD2,once,TGTGCCAGCAGTGAAATTGCGGGAGGGAGCACAGATACGCAGTATTTT,CASSEIAGGSTDTQYF
TRBV7-9,12,TRBJ2-7,TRBD1,NA,TGTGCCAGTGGGGACAGCTCCTACGAGCAGTACTTC,CASGDSSYEQYF
TRBV19,17,TRBJ1-5,NA,once,TGTGCCAGTAGTATAGATTCCCAGGGGCACGGCAATCAGCCCCAGCATTTT,CASSIDSQGHGNQPQHF
TRBV19,17,TRBJ2-2,TRBD2,NA,TGTGCCAGTAGTATCGGGCTAGCGGGCCGCTACACCGGGGAGCTGTTTTTT,CASSIGLAGRYTGELFF
TRBV6-5,14,TRBJ1-2,TRBD1,few,TGTGCCAGCCTGCGGACAGGGGGTGCTTATGGCTACACCTTC,CASLRTGGAYGYTF
TRBV19,13,TRBJ2-5,NA,NA,TGTGCCAGTAGTATGTGGAGCGGAGAGACCCAGTACTTC,CASSMWSGETQYF
TRBV27,13,TRBJ2-7,NA,NA,TGTGCCAGCAGTAGGGCCAGGGGCTACGAGCAGTACTTC,CASSRARGYEQYF
TRBV15,15,TRBJ1-5,NA,NA,TGTGCCACCAGCAGAGCAGGGAATAGCAATCAGCCCCAGCATTTT,CATSRAGNSNQPQHF
TRBV2,14,TRBJ2-5,NA,once,TGTGCCAGCAGTGTAATAGATTCAGGAGAGACCCAGTACTTC,CASSVIDSGETQYF
TRBV14,12,TRBJ1-6,TRBD1,NA,TGTGCCAGCAGCGGACAGGCTCGACCCCTCCACTTT,CASSGQARPLHF
TRBV28,15,TRBJ2-7,TRBD2,once,TGTGCCAGCAGTCCCAGGACTAGCGGGAGATACGAGCAGTACTTC,CASSPRTSGRYEQYF
TRBV7-2,14,TRBJ1-6,NA,NA,TGTGCCAGCAGCTCTGTAAGCCGGGGTTCACCCCTCCACTTT,CASSSVSRGSPLHF
TRBV18,16,TRBJ1-4,NA,NA,TGTGCCAGCTCAATCCAGGCCATTGCAACTAATGAAAAACTGTTTTTT,CASSIQAIATNEKLFF
TRBV9,14,TRBJ1-1,NA,NA,TGTGCCAGCAGCGTAGTGGAGGCGGACACTGAAGCTTTCTTT,CASSVVEADTEAFF
TRBV5-1,16,TRBJ2-7,TRBD2,NA,TGCGCCAGCAGCTTGACACAACTAGCGGGAGTTTACGAGCAGTACTTC,CASSLTQLAGVYEQYF
TRBV5-1,15,TRBJ2-3,NA,NA,TGCGCCAGCAGCCCTGACAGGACTCGCACAGATACGCAGTATTTT,CASSPDRTRTDTQYF
TRBV28,15,TRBJ2-1,NA,once,TGTGCCAGCAGTCCCAGGCTAGCGACGGGTCATGAGCAGTTCTTC,CASSPRLATGHEQFF
TRBV11-3,13,TRBJ2-1,NA,NA,TGTGCCAGCAGCAGCGGGCCCCATAATGAGCAGTTCTTC,CASSSGPHNEQFF
TRBV4-3,15,TRBJ1-5,NA,NA,TGCGCCAGCAGCCAAGATTTATCGGGGAATCAGCCCCAGCATTTT,CASSQDLSGNQPQHF
TRBV7-9,13,TRBJ2-5,NA,NA,TGTGCCAGCAGGAAGACAGCGCAAGAGACCCAGTACTTC,CASRKTAQETQYF
TRBV6-5,11,TRBJ1-2,NA,NA,TGTGCCAGCAGGGACACCTATGGCTACACCTTC,CASRDTYGYTF
TRBV19,15,TRBJ1-2,NA,NA,TGTGCCAGTACCGACGCAGCGGGAGGAAACTATGGCTACACCTTC,CASTDAAGGNYGYTF
TRBV5-6,16,TRBJ1-2,TRBD1,NA,TGTGCCAGCAGCTTGGACAGGGGGTTCGTAGCGACTGGCTACACCTTC,CASSLDRGFVATGYTF
TRBV11-3,14,TRBJ2-3,TRBD2,once,TGTGCCAGCAGCCCCAGGACTAGCGGGGATACGCAGTATTTT,CASSPRTSGDTQYF
TRBV5-8,13,TRBJ2-7,NA,NA,TGTGCCAGCAGCTTGGGTTACTCCTACGAGCAGTACTTC,CASSLGYSYEQYF
TRBV5-1,14,TRBJ1-4,TRBD1,NA,TGCGCCAGCAGCTTACAGGGGGCGGGAGAAAAACTGTTTTTT,CASSLQGAGEKLFF
TRBV7-6,17,TRBJ2-5,TRBD1,NA,TGTGCCAGCAGCTTAGCGGGGGGACAGGGCGGCGGGGAGACCCAGTACTTC,CASSLAGGQGGGETQYF
TRBV5-1,15,TRBJ2-7,TRBD2,many,TGCGCCAGCAGCTTGGATGCTAGCGGGAGTTACGAGCAGTACTTC,CASSLDASGSYEQYF
TRBV28,14,TRBJ2-7,NA,NA,TGTGCCAGCAGCGATATTGGGCAGGATTACGAGCAGTACTTC,CASSDIGQDYEQYF
TRBV4-3,16,TRBJ2-1,TRBD1,NA,TGCGCCAGCAGCCAAGTCCCTGCGACAGGGTACAATGAGCAGTTCTTC,CASSQVPATGYNEQFF
TRBV10-3,14,TRBJ1-1,NA,once,TGTGCCATCAGTGACCCAACAGGAGCCACTGAAGCTTTCTTT,CAISDPTGATEAFF
TRBV10-3,14,TRBJ2-2,TRBD1,NA,TGTGCCACCTTGACAGGGTCGAACACCGGGGAGCTGTTTTTT,CATLTGSNTGELFF
TRBV11-2,14,TRBJ2-1,NA,NA,TGTGCCAGCACCTTATCGACAGATTACAATGAGCAGTTCTTC,CASTLSTDYNEQFF
TRBV5-3,18,TRBJ2-4,TRBD1,once,TGTGCCAGAAGCTTGGCCGGGACAGGACTCTTAGCCAAAAACATTCAGTACTTC,CARSLAGTGLLAKNIQYF
TRBV7-3,14,TRBJ2-3,TRBD1,NA,TGTGCCAGCAGCTCAGGGACAGCTGGAGATACGCAGTATTTT,CASSSGTAGDTQYF
TRBV6-2/TRBV6-3,14,TRBJ2-1,NA,few,TGTGCCAGCAGTACAGGAGTTTCCTACAATGAGCAGTTCTTC,CASSTGVSYNEQFF
TRBV6-5,15,TRBJ2-2,NA,NA,TGTGCCAGCAGTAGGGACACCGCGAACACCGGGGAGCTGTTTTTT,CASSRDTANTGELFF
TRBV6-5,15,TRBJ1-6,TRBD1,once,TGTGCCAGCAGTACTACTGACAGGGACAGTTCACCCCTCCACTTT,CASSTTDRDSSPLHF
TRBV14,13,TRBJ2-3,NA,NA,TGTGCCAGCAGCCCTCTTAGCGGAGATACGCAGTATTTT,CASSPLSGDTQYF